The 14 T cell receptor beta chains presented below share a single source sample, sequenced in a study of neoadjuvant anti-PD-1 for oral cavity cancer. The repertoire was sequenced with immunoSEQ multiplex PCR; TCRdb's copy has only in-frame clones and lacks some. The sample has around 32,000 clones, roughly 85% seen once. Sample time point: after neoadjuvant nivolumab, at surgical resection. The starting material was PBMCs, obtained after nivolumab (anti-PD-1) treatment. The source of these receptors is a person aged 35-79 years with oral cavity squamous cell carcinoma.

The chain combines TRBV7-2 with TRBJ1-5; 9 bases agree with TRBD1. With V trimmed by 1 base and J by 6 bases, 4 bases remained unmatched. The germline V gene encodes CDR1 SGHTA and CDR2 FQGNSA. This CDR3 has 15 residues. The CDR3: CASSLGDRAGQPQHF. The CDR3, as DNA: TGTGCCAGCAGCTTAGGGGACAGGGCAGGTCAGCCCCAGCATTTT.

This clone showed up just a few times. The V call is TRBV19, the J call TRBJ1-1; the match to TRBD1 covers 7 bases. Germline trimming cut 5 bases from V and 1 base from J; bases unmatched to any gene: 10. Germline V CDR1 and CDR2: LNHDA, SQIVND (reference sequence). CDR3 length: 16 residues. CDR3 DNA sequence: TGTGCCAGTAGTCGATGGAGGGGGCAAACGAACACTGAAGCTTTCTTT. This translates into CASSRWRGQTNTEAFF.

The chain joins TRBV14 to TRBJ2-3, with D perhaps assigned TRBD1 or TRBD2 (5 bases each). The germline V gene encodes CDR1 SGHDN and CDR2 FVKESK. The CDR3 runs 13 residues. Trimming removed 4 bases at V and 8 bases at J, with 13 bases between. CDR3 protein: CASSPGPTGTQYF. In nucleotides, the CDR3 is TGTGCCAGCAGCCCGGGACCGACGGGTACGCAGTATTTT.

The chain joins TRBV27 to TRBJ1-5; D remains ambiguous. The germline V gene encodes CDR1 MNHEY and CDR2 SMNVEV (reference sequence). Trimming left V 2 bases short and J 6 bases short, with 8 bases between. This CDR3 region has 13 residues. The CDR3 DNA reads as TGTGCCAGCAGTTTAGTAGTCGGTCAGCCCCAGCATTTT. Translating gives CASSLVVGQPQHF.

This clone was observed once. V usage is TRBV28 and J usage is TRBJ1-5; tentative D call: TRBD1 (5 bases). This CDR3 has 15 residues. Germline CDR1 reads MDHEN; CDR2 reads SYDVKM. Trimming cost V 7 bases and J 12 bases, with 25 bases left between them. The DNA of the CDR3 is TGTGCCAGCACTTCACCCCGACAGATACAATCAGGCCAGCATTTT. As protein: CASTSPRQIQSGQHF.

The chain links TRBV4-3 to TRBJ1-6; D call uncertain. The length of the CDR3 is 17 residues. The V gene lost 2 bases and the J gene lost 2 bases, with 13 bases spanning the gap. Germline CDR1 and CDR2: LGHNA and YSLEER. CDR3 loop: CASSQREAATYNSPLHF. The CDR3 DNA is TGCGCCAGCAGCCAACGGGAGGCAGCTACCTATAATTCACCCCTCCACTTT.

The V and J genes are TRBV9 and TRBJ2-3, with D maybe TRBD1 (5 bases). The germline CDR1 and CDR2 sequences are SGDLS and YYNGEE. V lost 4 bases to trimming and J lost 2 bases, with 17 bases between them. The CDR3 spans 16 residues. In nucleotides, the CDR3 is TGTGCCAGCAGCCTAACAGGTCAAAGTCACACAGATACGCAGTATTTT. This gives the protein CASSLTGQSHTDTQYF.

The V gene is TRBV10-1, the J gene TRBJ2-3; possibly TRBD1 for D (6 bases). The CDR3 consists of 14 residues. The germline V gene has CDR1 WNHNN and CDR2 SYGVQD (reference sequence). V gave up 6 bases and J gave up 0 bases, with 10 bases separating them. The CDR3 spells CASSGDTSTDTQYF. Written as DNA, the CDR3 is TGCGCCAGCAGCGGGGACACCAGCACAGATACGCAGTATTTT.

The chain has TRBV5-6 and TRBJ1-6; D is undetermined. There are 14 residues in the CDR3. Trimming removed 0 bases at V and 9 bases at J, with 10 bases between. Germline loops: CDR1 SGHDT, CDR2 YYEEEE. In DNA, the CDR3 is TGTGCCAGCAGCTTGGTGGCGGGTCCTTCACCCCTCCACTTT. Its translation: CASSLVAGPSPLHF.

J is TRBJ1-4 and V is TRBV7-6; D gene uncertain. The germline V gene encodes CDR1 SGHVS and CDR2 FNYEAQ. Trimming left V 3 bases short and J 4 bases short, with 9 bases between. This CDR3 comprises 14 residues. The CDR3 loop is CASSLGENNEKLFF. Written as DNA, the CDR3 is TGTGCCAGCAGCTTGGGAGAGAATAATGAAAAACTGTTTTTT.

The chain carries TRBV11-3 and TRBJ2-2, with TRBD1 matching over 8 bases. This CDR3 has 14 residues. CDR1 SGHNT and CDR2 YENEEA come from the germline V gene. V was pared by 6 bases and J by 4 bases, with 4 bases of the junction left unmatched. The CDR3 region has the DNA TGTGCCAGCAGACGTGACAGGGGCACCGGGGAGCTGTTTTTT. It translates to CASRRDRGTGELFF.

This clone has a single count. The chain combines TRBV18 with TRBJ2-7; the D gene is possibly TRBD1 (6 bases). Germline lookup yields CDR1 KGHSH and CDR2 LQKENI. V gave up 5 bases and J gave up 3 bases, with 20 bases separating them. The CDR3 spans 16 residues. DNA of the CDR3: TGTGCCAGCTCAACAATCCCCGGGTCAGGGGTCTACGAGCAGTACTTC. Translation: CASSTIPGSGVYEQYF.

J is TRBJ2-6 and V is TRBV5-5; a weak D match, TRBD1 (6 bases). Deletions cut 1 base from V and 2 bases from J, with 22 bases between. Germline V gene lookup returns CDR1 SGHKS and CDR2 YYEKEE (reference sequence). CDR3 length: 20 amino acids. For the CDR3, the DNA is TGTGCCAGCAGCTTGACTTTCGACAGGCAGGGTTATACTGGGGCCAACGTCCTGACTTTC. Its protein product is CASSLTFDRQGYTGANVLTF.

The chain employs TRBV6-5 and TRBJ1-2; no clear D. The V end lost 0 bases, the J end lost 4 bases, and 12 bases lay between the germline ends. The CDR3 is made up of 15 amino acids. Germline values: CDR1 MNHEY, CDR2 SVGAGI. CDR3 amino acids: CASSYSRTRIYGYTF. CDR3 bases: TGTGCCAGCAGTTACTCGCGTACCAGGATCTATGGCTACACCTTC.